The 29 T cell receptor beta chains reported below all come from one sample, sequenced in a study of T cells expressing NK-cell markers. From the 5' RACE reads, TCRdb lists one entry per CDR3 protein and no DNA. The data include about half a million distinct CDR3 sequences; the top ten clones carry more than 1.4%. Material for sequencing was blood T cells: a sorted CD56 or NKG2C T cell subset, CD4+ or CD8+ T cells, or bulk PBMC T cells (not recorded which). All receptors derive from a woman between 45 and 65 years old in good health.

CDR3 protein: CASSQDPMSGSGNEQFF. This chain links TRBV4-2 with TRBJ2-1; lacking DNA, the TRBD2 call made by TCRdb goes unchecked. The CDR3 totals 17 residues. From germline, CDR1 is LGHNA and CDR2 YNFKEQ.

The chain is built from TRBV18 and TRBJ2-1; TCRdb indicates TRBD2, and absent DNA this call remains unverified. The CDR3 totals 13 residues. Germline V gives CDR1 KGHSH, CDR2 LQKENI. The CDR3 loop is CASSPASGSVAFF.

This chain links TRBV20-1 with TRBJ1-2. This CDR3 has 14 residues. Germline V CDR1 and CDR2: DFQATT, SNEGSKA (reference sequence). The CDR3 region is CSARDLLGNYGYTF.

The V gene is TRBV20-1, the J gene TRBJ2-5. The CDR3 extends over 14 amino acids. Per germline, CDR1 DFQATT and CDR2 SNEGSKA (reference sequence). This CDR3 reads CSARGAGQLETQYF.

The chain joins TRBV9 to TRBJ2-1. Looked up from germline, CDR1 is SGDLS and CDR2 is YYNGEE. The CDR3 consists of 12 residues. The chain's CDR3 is CASSVGSFRQFF.

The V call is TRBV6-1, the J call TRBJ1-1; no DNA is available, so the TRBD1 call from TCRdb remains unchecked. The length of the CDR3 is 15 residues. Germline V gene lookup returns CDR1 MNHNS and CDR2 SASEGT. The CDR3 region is CASSVLGTERTEAFF.

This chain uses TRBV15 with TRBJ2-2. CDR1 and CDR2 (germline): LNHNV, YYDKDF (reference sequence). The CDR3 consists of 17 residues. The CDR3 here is CATSRVSSPLGTGELFF.

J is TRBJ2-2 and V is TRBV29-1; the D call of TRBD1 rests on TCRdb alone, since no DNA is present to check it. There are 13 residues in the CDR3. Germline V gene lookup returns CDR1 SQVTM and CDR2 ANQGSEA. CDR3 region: CSALRGDPGELFF.

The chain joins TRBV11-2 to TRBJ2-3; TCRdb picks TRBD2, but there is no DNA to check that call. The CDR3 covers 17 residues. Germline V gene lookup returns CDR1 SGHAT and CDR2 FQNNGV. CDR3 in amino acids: CASSLEFGLRTTDTQYF.

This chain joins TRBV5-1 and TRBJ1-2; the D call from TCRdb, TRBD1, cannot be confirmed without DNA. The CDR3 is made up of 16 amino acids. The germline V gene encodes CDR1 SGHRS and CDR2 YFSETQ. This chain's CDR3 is CASSFDLGGLGYGYTF.

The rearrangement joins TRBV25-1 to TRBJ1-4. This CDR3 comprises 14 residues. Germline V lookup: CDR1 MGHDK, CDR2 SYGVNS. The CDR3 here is CASSESGGREKLFF.

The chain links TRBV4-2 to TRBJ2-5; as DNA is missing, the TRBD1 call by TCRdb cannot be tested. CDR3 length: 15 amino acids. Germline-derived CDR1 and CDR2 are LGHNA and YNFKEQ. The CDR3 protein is CASSPGRGDKSPQYF.

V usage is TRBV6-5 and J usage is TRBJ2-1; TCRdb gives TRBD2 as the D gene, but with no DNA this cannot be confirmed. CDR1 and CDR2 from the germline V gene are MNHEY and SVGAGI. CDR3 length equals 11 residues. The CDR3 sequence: CASWRGNEQFF.

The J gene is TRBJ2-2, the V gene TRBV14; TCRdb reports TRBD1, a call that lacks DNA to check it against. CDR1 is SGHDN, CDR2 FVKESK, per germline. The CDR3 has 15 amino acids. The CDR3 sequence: CASSQLTGITGELFF.

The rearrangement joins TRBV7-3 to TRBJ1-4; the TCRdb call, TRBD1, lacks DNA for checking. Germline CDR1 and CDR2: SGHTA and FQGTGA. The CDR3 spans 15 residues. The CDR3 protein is CASSPQQGQWEKLFF.

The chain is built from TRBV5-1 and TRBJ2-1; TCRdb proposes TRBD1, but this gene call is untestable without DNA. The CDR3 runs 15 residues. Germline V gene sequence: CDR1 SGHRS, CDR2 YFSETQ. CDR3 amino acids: CASSIDRVGNNEQFF. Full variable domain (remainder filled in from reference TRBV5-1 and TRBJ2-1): KAGVTQTPRYLIKTRGQQVTLSCSPISGHRSVSWYQQTPGQGLQFLFEYFSETQRNKGNFPGRFSGRQFSNSRSEMNVSTLELGDSALYLCASSIDRVGNNEQFFGPGTRLTVL.

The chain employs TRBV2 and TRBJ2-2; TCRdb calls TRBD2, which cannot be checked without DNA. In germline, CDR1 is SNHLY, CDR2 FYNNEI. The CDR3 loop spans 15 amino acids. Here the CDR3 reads CASSPPRETTGELFF. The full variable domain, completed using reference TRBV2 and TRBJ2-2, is EPEVTQTPSHQVTQMGQEVILRCVPISNHLYFYWYRQILGQKVEFLVSFYNNEISEKSEIFDDQFSVERPDGSNFTLKIRSTKLEDSAMYFCASSPPRETTGELFFGEGSRLTVL.

The CDR3 region is CASTPRGRPNSEQFF. The rearrangement links TRBV3-1 to TRBJ2-1; TCRdb picks TRBD2, but there is no DNA to check that call. The CDR3 contains 15 residues. Germline CDR1 LGHDT, CDR2 YNNKEL (reference sequence).

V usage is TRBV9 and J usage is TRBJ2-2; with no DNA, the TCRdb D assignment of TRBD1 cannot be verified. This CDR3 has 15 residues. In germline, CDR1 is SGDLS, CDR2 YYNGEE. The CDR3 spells CASSVGQGAVGELFF.

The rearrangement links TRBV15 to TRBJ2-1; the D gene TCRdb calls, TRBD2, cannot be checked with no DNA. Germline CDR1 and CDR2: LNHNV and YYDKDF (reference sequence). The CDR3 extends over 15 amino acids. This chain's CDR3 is CATSTELGPLHEQFF.

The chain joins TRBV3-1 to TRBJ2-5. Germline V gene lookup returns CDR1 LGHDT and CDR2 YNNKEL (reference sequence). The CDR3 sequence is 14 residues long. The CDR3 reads CASSLASGKETQYF.

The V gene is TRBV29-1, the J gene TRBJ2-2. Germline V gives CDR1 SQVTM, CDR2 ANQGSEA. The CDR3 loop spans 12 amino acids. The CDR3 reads CSVRSNTGELFF.

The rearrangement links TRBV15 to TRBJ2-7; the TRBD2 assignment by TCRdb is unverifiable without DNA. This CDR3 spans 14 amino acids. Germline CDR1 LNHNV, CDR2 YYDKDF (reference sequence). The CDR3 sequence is CATSRDRGGSEQYF.

The CDR3 here is CASSPGTGLGLGELFF. The chain is built from TRBV7-2 and TRBJ2-2; TCRdb picks TRBD1, but there is no DNA to check that call. Germline loops: CDR1 SGHTA, CDR2 FQGNSA. This CDR3 region has 16 residues.

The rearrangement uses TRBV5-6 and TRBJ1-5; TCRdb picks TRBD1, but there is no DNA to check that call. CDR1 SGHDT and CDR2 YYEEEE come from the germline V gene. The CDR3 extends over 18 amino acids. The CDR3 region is CASSLGTTGGTSNQPQHF.

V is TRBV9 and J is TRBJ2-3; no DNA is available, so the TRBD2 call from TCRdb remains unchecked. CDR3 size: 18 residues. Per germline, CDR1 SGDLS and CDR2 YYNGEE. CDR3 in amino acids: CASSVDGLAGDFTDTQYF. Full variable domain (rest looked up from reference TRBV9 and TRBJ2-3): DSGVTQTPKHLITATGQRVTLRCSPRSGDLSVYWYQQSLDQGLQFLIQYYNGEERAKGNILERFSAQQFPDLHSELNLSSLELGDSALYFCASSVDGLAGDFTDTQYFGPGTRLTVL.

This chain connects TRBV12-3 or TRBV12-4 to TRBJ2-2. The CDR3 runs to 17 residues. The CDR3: CASSLASANHGTGELFF.

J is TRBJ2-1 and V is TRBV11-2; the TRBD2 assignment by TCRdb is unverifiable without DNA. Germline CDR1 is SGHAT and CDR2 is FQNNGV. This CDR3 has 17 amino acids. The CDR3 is CASSLDLGPGTGNEQFF.

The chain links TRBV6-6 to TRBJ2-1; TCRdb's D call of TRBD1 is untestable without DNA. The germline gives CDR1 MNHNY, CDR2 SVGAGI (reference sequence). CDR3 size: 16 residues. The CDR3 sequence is CASSYQGGGSYNEQFF.